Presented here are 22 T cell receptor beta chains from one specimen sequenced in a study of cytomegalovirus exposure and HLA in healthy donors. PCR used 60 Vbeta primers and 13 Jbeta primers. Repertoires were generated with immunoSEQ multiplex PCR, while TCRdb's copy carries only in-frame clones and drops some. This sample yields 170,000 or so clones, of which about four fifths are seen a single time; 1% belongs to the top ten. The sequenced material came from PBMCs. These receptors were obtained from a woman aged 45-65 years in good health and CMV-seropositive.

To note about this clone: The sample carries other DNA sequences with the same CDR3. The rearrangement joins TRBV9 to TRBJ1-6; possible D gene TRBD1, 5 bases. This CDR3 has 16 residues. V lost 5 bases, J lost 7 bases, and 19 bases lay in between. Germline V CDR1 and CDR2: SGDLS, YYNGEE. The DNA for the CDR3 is TGTGCCAGCAGTTTTTCCGGGACTGCCAGAAATTCACCCCTCCACTTT. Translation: CASSFSGTARNSPLHF. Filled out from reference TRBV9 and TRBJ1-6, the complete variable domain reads DSGVTQTPKHLITATGQRVTLRCSPRSGDLSVYWYQQSLDQGLQFLIQYYNGEERAKGNILERFSAQQFPDLHSELNLSSLELGDSALYFCASSFSGTARNSPLHFGNGTRLTVT.

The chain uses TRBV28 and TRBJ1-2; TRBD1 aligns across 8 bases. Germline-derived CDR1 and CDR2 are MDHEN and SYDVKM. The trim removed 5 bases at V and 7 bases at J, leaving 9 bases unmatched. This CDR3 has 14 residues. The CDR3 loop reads CASSLGQGTSGYTF. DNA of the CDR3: TGTGCCAGCAGTCTAGGACAGGGTACGTCTGGCTACACCTTC.

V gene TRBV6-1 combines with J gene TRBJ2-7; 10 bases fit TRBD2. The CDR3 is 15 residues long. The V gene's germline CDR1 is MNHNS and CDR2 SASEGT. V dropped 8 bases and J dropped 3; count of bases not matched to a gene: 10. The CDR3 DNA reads TGTGCCAGCTCCAGGCCCGCTAGCGGGGGCTACGAGCAGTACTTC. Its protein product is CASSRPASGGYEQYF.

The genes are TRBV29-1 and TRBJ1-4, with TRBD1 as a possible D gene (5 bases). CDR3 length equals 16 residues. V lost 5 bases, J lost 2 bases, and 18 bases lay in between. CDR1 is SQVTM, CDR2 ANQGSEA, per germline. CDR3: CSVLLWGDSTNEKLFF. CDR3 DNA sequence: TGCAGCGTTCTGCTCTGGGGGGATTCGACTAATGAAAAACTGTTTTTT.

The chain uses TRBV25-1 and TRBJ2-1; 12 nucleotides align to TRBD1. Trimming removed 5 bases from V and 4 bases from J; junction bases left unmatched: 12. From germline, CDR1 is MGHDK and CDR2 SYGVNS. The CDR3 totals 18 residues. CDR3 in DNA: TGTGCCAGCAGTCCCGGGACAGGGGGCGGGATCCGATACAATGAGCAGTTCTTC. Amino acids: CASSPGTGGGIRYNEQFF.

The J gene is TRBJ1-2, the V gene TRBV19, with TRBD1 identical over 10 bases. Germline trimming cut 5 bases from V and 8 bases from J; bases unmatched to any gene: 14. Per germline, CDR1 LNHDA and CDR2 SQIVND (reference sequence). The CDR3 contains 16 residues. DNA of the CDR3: TGTGCCAGTAGTCTTACCCCCTTTGGACAGGGGGGAGGCTACACCTTC. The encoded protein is CASSLTPFGQGGGYTF. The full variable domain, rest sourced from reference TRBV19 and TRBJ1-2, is DGGITQSPKYLFRKEGQNVTLSCEQNLNHDAMYWYRQDPGQGLRLIYYSQIVNDFQKGDIAEGYSVSREKKESFPLTVTSAQKNPTAFYLCASSLTPFGQGGGYTFGSGTRLTVV.

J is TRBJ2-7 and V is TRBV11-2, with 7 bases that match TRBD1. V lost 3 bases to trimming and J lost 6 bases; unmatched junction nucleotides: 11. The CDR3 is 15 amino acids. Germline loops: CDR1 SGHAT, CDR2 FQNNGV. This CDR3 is CASSFLRGTVGEQYF. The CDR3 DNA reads TGTGCCAGCAGCTTCTTGAGGGGGACAGTCGGCGAGCAGTACTTC.

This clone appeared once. DNA of the CDR3: TGCGCCAGCAGCCGACAACTAGCGGTGGAGGGGGGTACGCAGTATTTT. This translates into CASSRQLAVEGGTQYF. J is TRBJ2-3 and V is TRBV4-3; 8 positions match TRBD2. J gave up 8 bases and V 4 bases, and 14 bases lay outside the gene matches. The CDR3 runs 16 residues. Germline values: CDR1 LGHNA, CDR2 YSLEER.

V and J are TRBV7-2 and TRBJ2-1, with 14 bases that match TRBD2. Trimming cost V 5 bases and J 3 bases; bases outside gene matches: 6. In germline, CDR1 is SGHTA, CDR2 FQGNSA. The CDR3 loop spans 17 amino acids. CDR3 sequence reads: CASSVGLAGALYNEQFF. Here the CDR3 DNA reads TGTGCCAGCAGCGTGGGACTAGCGGGAGCGCTCTACAATGAGCAGTTCTTC.

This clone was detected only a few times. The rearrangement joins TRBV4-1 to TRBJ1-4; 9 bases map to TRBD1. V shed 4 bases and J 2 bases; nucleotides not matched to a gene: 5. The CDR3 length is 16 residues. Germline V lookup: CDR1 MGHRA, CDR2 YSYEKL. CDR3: CASSRGTGPTNEKLFF. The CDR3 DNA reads TGCGCCAGCAGCCGGGGGACAGGGCCGACTAATGAAAAACTGTTTTTT.

The CDR3 DNA sequence: TGCGCCAGCAGAACCGGGACAGGCCTCGCCGAGCAGTACTTC. Protein sequence: CASRTGTGLAEQYF. This chain uses TRBV5-1 with TRBJ2-7; 8 nucleotides match TRBD1. The germline CDR1 and CDR2 sequences are SGHRS and YFSETQ. The CDR3 runs to 14 residues. J gave up 6 bases and V 5 bases, and 10 bases lay outside the gene matches. Using reference TRBV5-1 and TRBJ2-7 for the parts outside the CDR3, the full variable domain is KAGVTQTPRYLIKTRGQQVTLSCSPISGHRSVSWYQQTPGQGLQFLFEYFSETQRNKGNFPGRFSGRQFSNSRSEMNVSTLELGDSALYLCASRTGTGLAEQYFGPGTRLTVT.

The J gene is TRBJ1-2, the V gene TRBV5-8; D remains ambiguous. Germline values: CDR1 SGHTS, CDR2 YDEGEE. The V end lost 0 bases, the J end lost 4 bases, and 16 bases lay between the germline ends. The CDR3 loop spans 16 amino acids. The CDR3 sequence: CASSLVAGGPLYGYTF. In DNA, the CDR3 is TGTGCCAGCAGCTTGGTGGCAGGAGGGCCCCTCTATGGCTACACCTTC.

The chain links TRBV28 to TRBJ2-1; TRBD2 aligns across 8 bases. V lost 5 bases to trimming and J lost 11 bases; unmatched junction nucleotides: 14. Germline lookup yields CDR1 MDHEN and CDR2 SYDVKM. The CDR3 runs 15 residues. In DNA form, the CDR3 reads TGTGCCAGCAGTCCCCGGGGAGCGGGGGTGGGTAAGCAGTTCTTC. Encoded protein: CASSPRGAGVGKQFF.

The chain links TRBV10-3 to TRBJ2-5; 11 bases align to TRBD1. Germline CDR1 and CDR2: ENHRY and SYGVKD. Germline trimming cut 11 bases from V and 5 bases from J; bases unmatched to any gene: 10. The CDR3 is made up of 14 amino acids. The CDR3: CAHRGQGARETQYF. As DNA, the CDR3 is TGTGCCCATCGAGGACAGGGGGCTAGGGAGACCCAGTACTTC.

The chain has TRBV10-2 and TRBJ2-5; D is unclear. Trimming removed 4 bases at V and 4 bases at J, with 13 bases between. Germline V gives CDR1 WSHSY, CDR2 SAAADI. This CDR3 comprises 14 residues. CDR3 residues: CASSVNSLRETQYF. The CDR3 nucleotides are TGCGCCAGCAGTGTCAACAGCCTAAGAGAGACCCAGTACTTC.

CDR3 amino acids: CASSLARSVEAFF. In DNA, the CDR3 is TGCGCCAGCAGCTTGGCCCGGAGTGTCGAAGCTTTCTTT. The chain uses TRBV5-1 and TRBJ1-1; D is unclear. Germline V gene data show CDR1 as SGHRS and CDR2 as YFSETQ. This CDR3 contains 13 residues. The V and J ends lost 0 bases and 8 bases respectively, with 11 bases between them. Based on the CDR3 plus reference TRBV5-1 and TRBJ1-1, the full variable domain is KAGVTQTPRYLIKTRGQQVTLSCSPISGHRSVSWYQQTPGQGLQFLFEYFSETQRNKGNFPGRFSGRQFSNSRSEMNVSTLELGDSALYLCASSLARSVEAFFGQGTRLTVV.

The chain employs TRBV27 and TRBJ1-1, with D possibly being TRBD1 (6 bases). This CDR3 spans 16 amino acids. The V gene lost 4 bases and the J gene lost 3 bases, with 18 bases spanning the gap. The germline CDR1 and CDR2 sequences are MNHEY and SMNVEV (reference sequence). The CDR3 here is CASSSNRAPRYTEAFF. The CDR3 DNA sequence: TGTGCCAGCAGTTCCAACAGGGCCCCTCGTTACACTGAAGCTTTCTTT.

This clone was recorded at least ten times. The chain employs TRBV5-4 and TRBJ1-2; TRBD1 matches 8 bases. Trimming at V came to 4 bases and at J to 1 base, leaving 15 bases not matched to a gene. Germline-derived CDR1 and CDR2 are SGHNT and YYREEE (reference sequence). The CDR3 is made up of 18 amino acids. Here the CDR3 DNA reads TGTGCCAGCAGCCGGGGGGCAGGGGGCCCTTCTTTTAACTATGGCTACACCTTC. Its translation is CASSRGAGGPSFNYGYTF. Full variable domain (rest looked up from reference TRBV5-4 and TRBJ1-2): ETGVTQSPTHLIKTRGQQVTLRCSSQSGHNTVSWYQQALGQGPQFIFQYYREEENGRGNFPPRFSGLQFPNYSSELNVNALELDDSALYLCASSRGAGGPSFNYGYTFGSGTRLTVV.

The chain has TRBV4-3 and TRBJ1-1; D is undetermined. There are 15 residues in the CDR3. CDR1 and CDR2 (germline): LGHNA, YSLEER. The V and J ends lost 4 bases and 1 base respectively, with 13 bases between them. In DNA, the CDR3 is TGCGCCAGCAGCCCCGCCTTTCAGCGGAACACTGAAGCTTTCTTT. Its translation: CASSPAFQRNTEAFF.

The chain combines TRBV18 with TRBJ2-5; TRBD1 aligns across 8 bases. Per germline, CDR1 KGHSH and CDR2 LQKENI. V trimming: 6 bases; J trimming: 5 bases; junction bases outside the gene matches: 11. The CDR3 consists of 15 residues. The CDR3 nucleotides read TGTGCCAGCTCGCCTTCAGGGGGCTTTGAGGAGACCCAGTACTTC. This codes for CASSPSGGFEETQYF.

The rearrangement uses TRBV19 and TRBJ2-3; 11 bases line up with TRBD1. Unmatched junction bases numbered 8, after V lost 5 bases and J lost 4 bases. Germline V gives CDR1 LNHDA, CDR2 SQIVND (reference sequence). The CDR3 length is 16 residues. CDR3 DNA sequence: TGTGCCAGTAGTGGACGGACAGGGGGCAAGGCAGATACGCAGTATTTT. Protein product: CASSGRTGGKADTQYF.

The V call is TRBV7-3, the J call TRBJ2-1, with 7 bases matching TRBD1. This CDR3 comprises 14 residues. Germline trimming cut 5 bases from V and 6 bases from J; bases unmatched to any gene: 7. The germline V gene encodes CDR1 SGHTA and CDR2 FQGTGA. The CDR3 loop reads CASSRTGVVNEQFF. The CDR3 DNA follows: TGTGCCAGCAGCCGTACAGGGGTTGTCAATGAGCAGTTCTTC.